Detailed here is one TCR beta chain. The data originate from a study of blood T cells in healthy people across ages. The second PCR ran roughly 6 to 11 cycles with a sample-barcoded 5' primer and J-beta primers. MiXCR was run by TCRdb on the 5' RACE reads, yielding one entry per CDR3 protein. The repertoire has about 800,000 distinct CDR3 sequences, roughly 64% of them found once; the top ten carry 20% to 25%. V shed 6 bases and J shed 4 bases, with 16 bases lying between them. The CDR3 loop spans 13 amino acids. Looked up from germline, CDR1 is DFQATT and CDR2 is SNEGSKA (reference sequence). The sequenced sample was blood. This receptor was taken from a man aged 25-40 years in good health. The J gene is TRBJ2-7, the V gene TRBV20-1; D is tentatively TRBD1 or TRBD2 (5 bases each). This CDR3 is CSASRGPIYEQYF. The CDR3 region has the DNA TGCAGTGCCAGCCGGGGCCCTATATACGAGCAGTACTTC.